This entry features one T cell receptor beta chain sequence. The authors' processing: The authors estimated nucleated cell counts from reference gene primer amplification. TCRdb's table, derived via immunoSEQ multiplex PCR, lists solely in-frame clones and lacks some. Clone size and V and J calls were adopted from that table, with D and trimming inferred from the DNA. The data contain approximately 220,000 clones, around 87% of them seen just once; the ten biggest clones take up 5.5% to 7.5%. CDR1 and CDR2 (germline): SGHNT, YYREEE (reference sequence). The CDR3 consists of 15 residues. Trimming left V 5 bases short and J 1 base short, with 15 bases between. This entry belongs to a study of blood T cell repertoires in COVID-19. For the study at large: COVID-19 samples, acute and convalescent, were from the United States, Italy and Spain. T cells, B-cell-depleted T cells, or PBMCs provided the cDNA or gDNA that served as material.

The gene calls are TRBV5-4 and TRBJ1-2, with D possibly being TRBD1 (5 bases). This clonotype originated in a man aged 55 to 70 who had recovered from COVID-19. The specimen sequenced was peripheral blood. The CDR3 here is CASSAKRDGNYGYTF. For the CDR3, the DNA is TGTGCCAGCAGTGCCAAGCGGGACGGTAACTATGGCTACACCTTC.